This T cell receptor (beta chain) is from a study of T cell repertoires in cytomegalovirus infection. Germline V gene data show CDR1 as LNHNV and CDR2 as YYDKDF (reference sequence). V shed 8 bases and J shed 4 bases, with 24 bases lying between them. The CDR3 has 17 residues. From the reads, TCRdb called clonotypes with MiXCR, one entry per CDR3 protein. The profile covers roughly 630,000 distinct CDR3 sequences, with 20% to 30% appearing a single time and 6.5% to 10% taken by the ten largest. The rearrangement links TRBV15 to TRBJ1-5, with TRBD1 as a possible D gene (5 bases). The source is a human donor in good health (CMV status not recorded). Some clones in this sample may be carry-over from other donors' samples. Sequenced sample: CD8+ T cells from PBMCs. Written as DNA, the CDR3 is TGTGCCACCGATCAGGGAGGGAATCGAAGATTAAATCAGCCCCAGCATTTT. Translating it yields CATDQGGNRRLNQPQHF.